Listed below are T cell receptor beta chains from one sample, sequenced in a study of blood T cell repertoires in COVID-19. Assay: immunoSEQ multiplex PCR; the TCRdb copy retains only in-frame clones and omits some. The table shows hundreds of thousands of clones, with just under 90% occurring only once. Sequenced: PBMCs or T cells enriched from blood (not recorded which). The receptors originated from a woman aged 45-65 years who had recovered from COVID-19. The CDR3 runs from the conserved cysteine through the conserved F or W. The D gene is left open where the match is weak. Clone size is shown for a subset of rows, as once, few, many or a class of expanded clone.

abundance	v_gene	j_gene	d_gene	CDR3aa	CDR3nt
NA	TRBV10-3	TRBJ1-2	NA	CAITTGAVLSGGYTF	TGTGCCATCACCACTGGGGCAGTTTTAAGTGGGGGCTACACCTTC
NA	TRBV5-1	TRBJ2-3	NA	CASSVGLRSTDTQYF	TGCGCCAGCAGTGTGGGACTCAGGAGCACAGATACGCAGTATTTT
few	TRBV6-5	TRBJ1-2	TRBD1	CASRRRDSHGYTF	TGTGCCAGCAGGCGCCGGGACAGTCATGGCTACACCTTC
NA	TRBV4-3	TRBJ2-3	TRBD2	CASSQEWYLGGTDTQYF	TGCGCCAGCAGCCAAGAATGGTATCTCGGGGGGACAGATACGCAGTATTTT
few	TRBV7-8	TRBJ2-2	NA	CASSLGGLNTGELFF	TGTGCCAGCAGCTTAGGGGGACTTAACACCGGGGAGCTGTTTTTT
NA	TRBV5-1	TRBJ2-3	NA	CASSLAAGQKTDTQYF	TGCGCCAGCAGCTTGGCGGCAGGGCAAAAGACAGATACGCAGTATTTT
NA	TRBV11-3	TRBJ2-2	TRBD2	CASSLGLARAGTGELFF	TGTGCCAGCAGCTTGGGACTAGCAAGGGCGGGCACCGGGGAGCTGTTTTTT
NA	TRBV10-3	TRBJ1-2	NA	CAISESSQGGYGYTF	TGTGCCATCAGTGAGTCTTCACAGGGAGGGTATGGCTACACCTTC
NA	TRBV20-1	TRBJ1-5	NA	CSASSGVGQPQHF	TGCAGTGCTAGTTCCGGAGTAGGACAGCCCCAGCATTTT
once	TRBV19	TRBJ1-5	NA	CASSIVGAQPQHF	TGTGCCAGTAGTATAGTAGGGGCTCAGCCCCAGCATTTT
NA	TRBV3-1/TRBV3-2	TRBJ1-3	NA	CASSQDLPWASGNTIYF	TGTGCCAGCAGCCAAGATCTGCCGTGGGCCTCTGGAAACACCATATATTTT
NA	TRBV12-3/TRBV12-4	TRBJ1-1	NA	CASSLGQNTEAFF	TGTGCCAGCAGTCTCGGACAGAACACTGAAGCTTTCTTT
once	TRBV6-1	TRBJ2-2	TRBD1	CASSAWGTGGSGELFF	TGTGCCAGCAGTGCTTGGGGTACAGGGGGCTCCGGGGAGCTGTTTTTT
NA	TRBV18	TRBJ1-6	TRBD1	CASSPVRQGGNSPLHF	TGTGCCAGCTCACCTGTGAGACAGGGTGGAAATTCACCCCTCCACTTT
few	TRBV12-3/TRBV12-4	TRBJ1-6	NA	CASRGEVSPLHF	TGTGCCAGCAGAGGGGAAGTTTCACCCCTCCACTTT
NA	TRBV27	TRBJ1-1	TRBD1	CASSWTGTNTEAFF	TGTGCCAGCAGTTGGACAGGCACGAACACTGAAGCTTTCTTT
NA	TRBV5-1	TRBJ2-2	TRBD1	CASSLASRTGTPGELFF	TGCGCCAGCAGCTTGGCTTCCCGGACAGGGACCCCCGGGGAGCTGTTTTTT
NA	TRBV29-1	TRBJ2-2	NA	CSVVQDFGELFF	TGCAGCGTTGTTCAGGACTTCGGGGAGCTGTTTTTT
NA	TRBV27	TRBJ1-5	TRBD1	CASSSDRINQPQHF	TGTGCCAGCAGTTCGGACAGGATCAATCAGCCCCAGCATTTT
NA	TRBV24-1	TRBJ2-3	TRBD1	CATSDPGTGGADTQYF	TGTGCCACCAGTGACCCGGGGACAGGGGGGGCAGATACGCAGTATTTT
NA	TRBV18	TRBJ1-5	TRBD1	CASSRDRKNQPQHF	TGTGCCAGCTCACGGGACAGAAAGAATCAGCCCCAGCATTTT
once	TRBV28	TRBJ2-3	TRBD1	CASKQGALTDTQYF	TGTGCCAGCAAGCAGGGGGCTTTGACAGATACGCAGTATTTT
NA	TRBV27	TRBJ1-5	NA	CASSTGHSQPQHF	TGTGCCAGCAGCACGGGACATAGTCAGCCCCAGCATTTT
few	TRBV7-9	TRBJ1-2	TRBD1	CASSLGTGDGYTF	TGTGCCAGCAGCTTGGGGACAGGGGATGGCTACACCTTC
once	TRBV12-2	TRBJ1-1	NA	CASRLKEGNRGDTEAFF	TGTGCAAGTCGCTTAAAGGAGGGGAACAGGGGGGACACTGAAGCTTTCTTT
NA	TRBV29-1	TRBJ1-4	TRBD1	CSVEEVVGQDSEKLFF	TGCAGCGTTGAAGAGGTCGTCGGACAGGACAGCGAAAAACTGTTTTTT
NA	TRBV11-1	TRBJ2-3	NA	CASSLETTDTQYF	TGTGCCAGCAGCTTAGAAACTACAGATACGCAGTATTTT
few	TRBV19	TRBJ1-5	NA	CASSIVGGVVGQPQHF	TGTGCCAGTAGTATAGTAGGCGGAGTTGTGGGTCAGCCCCAGCATTTT
NA	TRBV2	TRBJ1-2	TRBD1	CASKQGASGYTF	TGTGCCAGTAAACAGGGGGCGTCGGGCTACACCTTC
NA	TRBV7-2	TRBJ1-5	NA	CASSLSRLQGEDQPQHF	TGTGCCAGCAGCTTATCACGGTTACAGGGAGAAGATCAGCCCCAGCATTTT
NA	TRBV5-1	TRBJ2-5	NA	CASSLVSNQETQYF	TGCGCCAGCAGCTTGGTGTCCAACCAAGAGACCCAGTACTTC
NA	TRBV5-1	TRBJ1-4	TRBD1	CASRQGGNEKLFF	TGCGCCAGCAGACAGGGGGGCAATGAAAAACTGTTTTTT
NA	TRBV4-2	TRBJ2-7	NA	CASSQDSRPDYEQYF	TGTGCCAGCAGCCAAGATTCCAGGCCCGACTACGAGCAGTACTTC
NA	TRBV15	TRBJ1-5	NA	CATSRAGVDQPQHF	TGTGCCACCAGCCGTGCGGGAGTGGATCAGCCCCAGCATTTT
NA	TRBV19	TRBJ2-5	TRBD2	CASSIGLAGPYLSQETQYF	TGTGCCAGTAGTATCGGCCTAGCGGGGCCGTACCTATCCCAAGAGACCCAGTACTTC
NA	TRBV6-1	TRBJ2-7	TRBD1	CASSEGAGQGYEQYF	TGTGCCAGCAGTGAAGGGGCGGGACAGGGATACGAGCAGTACTTC
NA	TRBV2	TRBJ1-1	NA	CASRWGHEAFF	TGTGCCAGTAGGTGGGGACATGAGGCTTTCTTT
NA	TRBV30	TRBJ2-7	TRBD1	CAWRRTGQSYEQYF	TGTGCCTGGAGGCGGACAGGGCAATCCTACGAGCAGTACTTC
NA	TRBV10-3	TRBJ1-5	TRBD1	CAISGTGPDQPQHF	TGTGCCATCAGTGGGACAGGCCCCGATCAGCCCCAGCATTTT
NA	TRBV3-1/TRBV3-2	TRBJ1-1	NA	CASSLLDTEAFF	TGTGCCAGCAGCCTCCTAGACACTGAAGCTTTCTTT
NA	TRBV12-3/TRBV12-4	TRBJ1-4	NA	CASGLNEKLFF	TGTGCCAGCGGACTTAATGAAAAACTGTTTTTT
NA	TRBV28	TRBJ1-4	NA	CASSPFSPEKLFF	TGTGCCAGCAGTCCTTTTTCTCCCGAAAAACTGTTTTTT
NA	TRBV9	TRBJ2-3	TRBD2	CASSIERGDTDTQYF	TGTGCCAGCAGCATTGAGCGGGGGGACACAGATACGCAGTATTTT
NA	TRBV19	TRBJ2-7	NA	CASSMRQETNEQYF	TGTGCCAGTAGTATGCGACAGGAGACTAACGAGCAGTACTTC
few	TRBV7-2	TRBJ1-1	NA	CASSFLQGQRNTEAFF	TGTGCCAGCAGCTTCTTGCAGGGGCAACGGAACACTGAAGCTTTCTTT
NA	TRBV9	TRBJ1-3	NA	CASSVGLVETVSPSGNTIYF	TGTGCCAGCAGCGTAGGATTGGTTGAGACAGTCAGCCCCTCTGGAAACACCATATATTTT
NA	TRBV10-3	TRBJ2-7	TRBD1	CAISAGGYSYEQYF	TGTGCCATCAGTGCAGGGGGCTACTCCTACGAGCAGTACTTC
NA	TRBV19	TRBJ1-1	NA	CASDTGWGTAFF	TGTGCCAGTGATACAGGGTGGGGAACGGCTTTCTTT
NA	TRBV5-5	TRBJ1-4	NA	CASGAAVGPNEKLFF	TGTGCCAGCGGGGCTGCCGTTGGGCCTAATGAAAAACTGTTTTTT
NA	TRBV28	TRBJ1-1	NA	CASFRRDNTEAFF	TGTGCCAGCTTCCGGAGGGACAACACTGAAGCTTTCTTT
once	TRBV6-5	TRBJ1-5	TRBD1	CASGGGQVYNQPQHF	TGTGCCAGCGGGGGGGGACAGGTGTACAATCAGCCCCAGCATTTT
NA	TRBV18	TRBJ2-1	NA	CASSPSENSYNEQFF	TGTGCCAGCTCACCATCAGAAAACTCCTACAATGAGCAGTTCTTC
NA	TRBV4-3	TRBJ2-7	TRBD2	CASSQDPFRGLAGAYEQYF	TGCGCCAGCAGCCAAGACCCCTTCAGGGGACTAGCGGGGGCCTACGAGCAGTACTTC
NA	TRBV7-6	TRBJ2-1	NA	CASSIDGDSYNEQFF	TGTGCCAGCAGCATAGACGGGGACTCCTACAATGAGCAGTTCTTC
NA	TRBV7-2	TRBJ1-1	NA	CASSLGPRSTEAFF	TGTGCCAGCAGCTTAGGTCCGCGATCCACTGAAGCTTTCTTT
NA	TRBV11-3	TRBJ2-1	NA	CASSLGQALYNEQFF	TGTGCCAGCAGCTTAGGTCAGGCCCTCTACAATGAGCAGTTCTTC
NA	TRBV5-5	TRBJ1-1	TRBD1	CASSHSDRTMNTEAFF	TGTGCCAGCAGCCATTCGGACAGGACCATGAACACTGAAGCTTTCTTT
NA	TRBV7-9	TRBJ1-2	TRBD1	CASSLTRTGFFGYTF	TGTGCCAGCAGCCTTACCAGGACAGGGTTTTTTGGCTACACCTTC
NA	TRBV7-9	TRBJ1-4	TRBD1	CASSVGASGTGGIKLFF	TGTGCCAGCAGCGTAGGGGCGTCGGGGACAGGGGGCATTAAACTGTTTTTT
once	TRBV9	TRBJ1-2	TRBD1	CASSTGDRGYGYTF	TGTGCCAGCAGCACCGGGGACAGGGGATATGGCTACACCTTC